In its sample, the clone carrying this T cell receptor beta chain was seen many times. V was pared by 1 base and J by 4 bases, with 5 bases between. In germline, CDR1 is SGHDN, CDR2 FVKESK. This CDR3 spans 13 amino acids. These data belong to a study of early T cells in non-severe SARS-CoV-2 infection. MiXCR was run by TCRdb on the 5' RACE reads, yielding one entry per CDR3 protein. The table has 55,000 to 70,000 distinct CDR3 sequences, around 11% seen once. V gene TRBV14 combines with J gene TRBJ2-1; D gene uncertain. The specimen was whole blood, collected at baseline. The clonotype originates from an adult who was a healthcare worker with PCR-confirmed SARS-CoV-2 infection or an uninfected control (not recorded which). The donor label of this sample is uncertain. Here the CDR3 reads CASSQVRYNEQFF. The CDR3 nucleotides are TGTGCCAGCAGCCAAGTCCGGTACAATGAGCAGTTCTTC.